This T cell receptor (beta chain) was obtained from a study of identical twins. Whole-study findings and limits: Where beta out-of-frame sequences were concerned, excess twin sharing was weaker. Conclusions were drawn cross-sectionally by statistical analysis, without following the same donors.

Template switching added a universal primer site, and cDNA bore unique molecular identifiers. In TCRdb, the 5' RACE reads were re-called with MiXCR into one record per CDR3 protein. The sample gives hundreds of thousands of distinct CDR3 sequences, 8.6% of which show up once; 0.85% to 1% is in the top ten. Germline assignment: CDR1 MNHNS and CDR2 SASEGT. The CDR3 is 14 amino acids. V was clipped by 7 bases and J by 2 bases, with 13 bases between them. This clonotype was seen only a few times. What it recognizes is unknown. This same sample was also taken into another study, of yellow fever vaccine responses in identical twins. From that study: On the reported evidence, twins' vaccine T cell responses seemed partly convergent and partly personalized.

Sequencing was done on a sample of PBMCs. This chain links TRBV6-1 with TRBJ2-3; D is unclear. The receptor's source is a woman aged 18-30 years in good health. The CDR3 nucleotides read TGTGCCAGCATGGTCAGGCCCGACACAGATACGCAGTATTTT. Translating gives CASMVRPDTDTQYF.